This TCR beta chain originates from a study of blood T cells in healthy people across ages. A J-beta primer mix and a sample-barcoded 5' primer were used in a second PCR of roughly 7 to 12 cycles. TCRdb re-derived calls from the 5' RACE reads in MiXCR, one entry per CDR3 protein. The sample includes hundreds of thousands of distinct CDR3 sequences, roughly 50% of them seen just once. Each donor's blood draw was approximately 10 milliliters of peripheral blood. This clonotype was observed a single time. The source material was blood. The TCR originated in a man aged 35 to 55 in good health.

The CDR3 bases are TGCGCCAGCAGCCAAGTATCGGATGAGCAGTTCTTC. Its translation: CASSQVSDEQFF. V is TRBV4-3 and J is TRBJ2-1; D is uncertain. Deletions cut 1 base from V and 8 bases from J, with 6 bases between. Germline CDR1 and CDR2: LGHNA and YSLEER. The CDR3 length is 12 residues.